This T cell receptor beta chain derives from a study of blood T cell repertoires in COVID-19. The protocol was immunoSEQ multiplex PCR, while the TCRdb copy is restricted to in-frame clones and leaves out a portion. The table shows 60,000 to 90,000 clones, with roughly 81% occurring only once. CDR1 is LNHDA, CDR2 SQIVND, per germline (reference sequence). This CDR3 comprises 14 residues. V lost 1 base to trimming and J lost 4 bases, with 10 bases between them. In Seattle, patients joined the study during active infection and were tracked longitudinally. The source is a man between 60 and 75 years old with COVID-19, enrolled during active disease. This chain connects TRBV19 to TRBJ1-1; D unresolved. Sequenced input: peripheral blood. CDR3 sequence: CASSIGSPSTEAFF. The CDR3 coding sequence is TGTGCCAGTAGTATAGGCTCCCCGAGCACTGAAGCTTTCTTT.